These 27 T cell receptor beta chains were sequenced from one sample in a study of graft-versus-host responses after intestinal transplantation. Method: immunoSEQ multiplex PCR; TCRdb's copy keeps in-frame clones and lacks some. The sample comprises roughly 25,000 clones, roughly four fifths of which are singletons, and 0.8% to 0.95% rests with the top ten. These receptors have no known antigen. Material: unstimulated CD8+ T cells sorted from spleen or lymph node cells, obtained before transplant. These receptors came from a human donor who was the organ donor for an intestinal transplant.

In its sample, this clone was seen a few times. The V gene is TRBV5-4, the J gene TRBJ1-1, with no clear D. The CDR3 is made up of 13 amino acids. The germline V gene encodes CDR1 SGHNT and CDR2 YYREEE (reference sequence). V dropped 9 bases and J dropped 4 bases, with 16 bases sitting between them. The CDR3 spells CATEGSGPTEAFF. The CDR3 DNA reads as TGTGCCACTGAGGGTTCTGGGCCCACTGAAGCTTTCTTT.

V is TRBV19 and J is TRBJ2-7; 10 nucleotides line up with TRBD1. Germline V CDR1 and CDR2: LNHDA, SQIVND (reference sequence). The CDR3 totals 15 residues. V lost 5 bases to trimming and J lost 2 bases; unmatched junction nucleotides: 6. CDR3 nucleotides: TGTGCCAGTAGTCCTTGGACAGGGGGGGCCTACGAGCAGTACTTC. Translated, it gives CASSPWTGGAYEQYF.

V usage is TRBV4-1 and J usage is TRBJ2-7; D may correspond to TRBD1 or TRBD2 (6 bases each). The CDR3 has 16 amino acids. Germline loops: CDR1 MGHRA, CDR2 YSYEKL. Deletions cut 0 bases from V and 6 bases from J, with 18 bases between. The DNA for the CDR3 is TGCGCCAGCAGCCAAGATCGGGGGCAGGGCCAAGGCGAGCAGTACTTC. Encoded protein: CASSQDRGQGQGEQYF.

The genes are TRBV5-6 and TRBJ1-3; maybe TRBD1 (5 bases). Germline CDR1 and CDR2: SGHDT and YYEEEE. The CDR3 is 15 residues long. The V gene lost 1 base and the J gene lost 5 bases, with 13 bases spanning the gap. In DNA form, the CDR3 reads TGTGCCAGCAGCTTGAGGCAGGGTGGACGAAACACCATATATTTT. Residues: CASSLRQGGRNTIYF.

The rearrangement links TRBV10-3 to TRBJ2-5; the D is unclear. There are 14 residues in the CDR3. V lost 3 bases, J lost 4 bases, and 12 bases lay in between. The germline V gene has CDR1 ENHRY and CDR2 SYGVKD. This CDR3 is CAISDPEWGETQYF. CDR3 DNA: TGTGCCATCAGTGATCCGGAGTGGGGAGAGACCCAGTACTTC.

This clone was observed a handful of times. This chain connects TRBV7-9 to TRBJ2-7; 8 bases map to TRBD2. Germline V gene data show CDR1 as SEHNR and CDR2 as FQNEAQ (reference sequence). After removal of 4 bases from V and 0 bases from J, the junction contained 11 bases not matched to a gene. The CDR3 spans 17 residues. The CDR3 sequence is CASSSSGSGSTSYEQYF. For the CDR3, the DNA is TGTGCCAGCAGCTCGTCGGGGAGCGGGAGTACCTCCTACGAGCAGTACTTC.

The V gene is TRBV25-1, the J gene TRBJ1-1, with D unclear. The CDR3 is 13 residues long. Trimming took off 5 bases at V and 5 bases at J, with 12 bases between the two ends. Looked up from germline, CDR1 is MGHDK and CDR2 is SYGVNS. The CDR3 loop reads CASSPSLWTEAFF. The CDR3 coding sequence is TGTGCCAGCAGTCCCTCCTTATGGACTGAAGCTTTCTTT.

V gene TRBV27 combines with J gene TRBJ2-7, with D maybe TRBD2 (6 bases). The CDR3 loop spans 14 amino acids. Germline V gene lookup returns CDR1 MNHEY and CDR2 SMNVEV (reference sequence). V was pared by 2 bases and J by 2 bases, with 10 bases between. CDR3 sequence (DNA): TGTGCCAGCAGTTTAGGGGCGGGGCCCTACGAGCAGTACTTC. It translates to CASSLGAGPYEQYF.

The V call is TRBV4-1, the J call TRBJ2-7; D possibly uses TRBD1 or TRBD2 (5 bases each). CDR1 MGHRA and CDR2 YSYEKL come from the germline V gene. Trimming cost V 2 bases and J 5 bases, with 13 bases left between them. The CDR3 consists of 14 residues. The CDR3 nucleotides read TGCGCCAGCAGCCAATTGGTGGGGGTTGACGAGCAGTACTTC. This encodes CASSQLVGVDEQYF.

The DNA for the CDR3 is TGCGCCAGCAGTGAAAGGGAGGGCTTGGGGTATAGCAATCAGCCCCAGCATTTT. Its translation: CASSEREGLGYSNQPQHF. This chain joins TRBV10-2 and TRBJ1-5, with unresolved D. The CDR3 sequence is 18 residues long. Trimming took off 3 bases at V and 0 bases at J, with 18 bases between the two ends. CDR1 is WSHSY and CDR2 is SAAADI in the germline V gene.

This clone was picked up one time. This chain uses TRBV4-1 with TRBJ2-1; 8 bases map to TRBD2. Germline V gene sequence: CDR1 MGHRA, CDR2 YSYEKL. V trimming: 1 base; J trimming: 5 bases; junction bases outside the gene matches: 22. The CDR3 loop spans 21 amino acids. The CDR3 region is CASSQVPQGLDVFFENNEQFF. The CDR3, as DNA: TGCGCCAGCAGCCAAGTCCCACAGGGACTAGATGTTTTCTTTGAGAACAATGAGCAGTTCTTC.

Written as DNA, the CDR3 is TGTGCCTGGAGGGTACCCTTGAAGCGGGAGGGCCAGTACGAGCAGTACTTC. Translation: CAWRVPLKREGQYEQYF. The chain is built from TRBV30 and TRBJ2-7; 10 bases agree with TRBD2. The V gene's germline CDR1 is GTSNPN and CDR2 SVGIG (reference sequence). The CDR3 contains 17 residues. Trimming removed 3 bases from V and 4 bases from J; junction bases left unmatched: 15. The full variable domain, rest sourced from reference TRBV30 and TRBJ2-7, is SQTIHQWPATLVQPVGSPLSLECTVEGTSNPNLYWYRQAAGRGLQLLFYSVGIGQISSEVPQNLSASRPQDRQFILSSKKLLLSDSGFYLCAWRVPLKREGQYEQYFGPGTRLTVT.

The CDR3 reads CAWSPGTGRVYEQFF. The CDR3 DNA reads as TGTGCCTGGAGCCCCGGGACAGGGAGGGTGTATGAGCAGTTCTTC. The rearrangement joins TRBV30 to TRBJ2-1; 9 bases are a match to TRBD1. CDR1 GTSNPN and CDR2 SVGIG come from the germline V gene (reference sequence). The V gene end was trimmed by 3 bases and the J gene end by 8 bases; junction bases not matched to a gene: 11. The CDR3 runs to 15 residues. Together with reference TRBV30 and TRBJ2-1, the CDR3 gives the full variable domain: SQTIHQWPATLVQPVGSPLSLECTVEGTSNPNLYWYRQAAGRGLQLLFYSVGIGQISSEVPQNLSASRPQDRQFILSSKKLLLSDSGFYLCAWSPGTGRVYEQFFGPGTRLTVL.

The V call is TRBV19, the J call TRBJ1-1; no clear D gene. The V gene's germline CDR1 is LNHDA and CDR2 SQIVND (reference sequence). V lost 3 bases to trimming and J lost 1 base, with 3 bases between them. The CDR3 runs 12 residues. DNA of the CDR3: TGTGCCAGTAGTATCAGGAACACTGAAGCTTTCTTT. Protein sequence: CASSIRNTEAFF.

The genes are TRBV28 and TRBJ2-7, with a possible D match to TRBD1 (6 bases). Germline values: CDR1 MDHEN, CDR2 SYDVKM. The CDR3 is 17 residues long. V lost 6 bases to trimming and J lost 8 bases, with 29 bases between them. The CDR3 here is CASRPKTTGHKGAQQYF. The CDR3 bases are TGTGCCAGCAGACCCAAAACTACGGGACACAAAGGTGCGCAGCAGTACTTC.

The chain couples TRBV11-3 to TRBJ1-4, with a weak D call TRBD1 (6 bases). V was cut by 7 bases and J by 3 bases, with 12 bases left in between. Per the germline V gene, CDR1 is SGHNT and CDR2 is YENEEA. The CDR3 runs to 14 residues. CDR3 sequence (DNA): TGTGCCAGCACCACGGGACATCCTAATGAAAAACTGTTTTTT. Residues: CASTTGHPNEKLFF.

This rearrangement joins TRBV9 to TRBJ2-7; D call uncertain. The V end was cut by 0 bases, the J end by 1 base, with 8 bases between. CDR3 length: 14 amino acids. Germline V gene data show CDR1 as SGDLS and CDR2 as YYNGEE. For the CDR3, the DNA is TGTGCCAGCAGCGTAGAGGACGGTTCCTACGAGCAGTACTTC. This codes for CASSVEDGSYEQYF.

This chain joins TRBV6-5 and TRBJ2-7, with 9 bases fitting TRBD1. J gave up 4 bases and V 7 bases, and 11 bases lay outside the gene matches. CDR3 length equals 15 residues. Germline V gene data show CDR1 as MNHEY and CDR2 as SVGAGI. The CDR3 sequence: CASTSPGQGLYEQYF. The DNA of the CDR3 is TGTGCCAGCACCTCGCCGGGACAGGGTTTGTACGAGCAGTACTTC.

This chain joins TRBV5-1 and TRBJ1-4; 9 bases match TRBD1. The V and J ends lost 3 bases and 8 bases, in that order; junction bases with no gene match: 11. This CDR3 contains 16 residues. Germline values: CDR1 SGHRS, CDR2 YFSETQ. The CDR3 protein is CASSWLLQGAREKLFF. The CDR3 DNA is TGCGCCAGCAGCTGGCTTCTACAGGGGGCGCGGGAAAAACTGTTTTTT.

This rearrangement joins TRBV2 to TRBJ2-5, with 9 bases fitting TRBD1. Germline V lookup: CDR1 SNHLY, CDR2 FYNNEI. The CDR3 is 15 amino acids. J gave up 2 bases and V 4 bases, and 5 bases lay outside the gene matches. In DNA, the CDR3 is TGTGCCAGCAGTGTAGGGACAGGGCCTCAAGAGACCCAGTACTTC. Its protein product is CASSVGTGPQETQYF. Based on the CDR3 plus reference TRBV2 and TRBJ2-5, the full variable domain is EPEVTQTPSHQVTQMGQEVILRCVPISNHLYFYWYRQILGQKVEFLVSFYNNEISEKSEIFDDQFSVERPDGSNFTLKIRSTKLEDSAMYFCASSVGTGPQETQYFGPGTRLLVL.

The CDR3 here is CASSQAETQYF. The CDR3 DNA sequence: TGCGCCAGCAGCCAAGCGGAGACCCAGTACTTC. V usage is TRBV4-1 and J usage is TRBJ2-5; D gene ambiguous. The CDR3 totals 11 residues. V gave up 1 base and J gave up 5 bases, with 2 bases separating them. Germline assignment: CDR1 MGHRA and CDR2 YSYEKL.

The table lists this clone with a few counts. This rearrangement joins TRBV6-1 to TRBJ2-1; D perhaps matches TRBD2 (6 bases). This CDR3 has 14 amino acids. Germline CDR1 reads MNHNS; CDR2 reads SASEGT. V lost 7 bases to trimming and J lost 8 bases, with 18 bases between them. CDR3: CASTAGDLIDEQFF. The CDR3 DNA follows: TGTGCCAGCACGGCCGGGGACTTAATCGATGAGCAGTTCTTC.

The chain has TRBV7-6 and TRBJ2-5, with D possibly matching TRBD1 (5 bases). The CDR3 has 11 residues. Trimming took off 7 bases at V and 7 bases at J, with 10 bases between the two ends. CDR1 SGHVS and CDR2 FNYEAQ come from the germline V gene. CDR3 sequence reads: CASNPRGTQYF. The CDR3 coding sequence is TGTGCCAGCAACCCTAGGGGGACCCAGTACTTC.

The V gene is TRBV30, the J gene TRBJ2-1; 14 bases agree with TRBD2. Germline V gene data show CDR1 as GTSNPN and CDR2 as SVGIG (reference sequence). The CDR3 is 15 amino acids. Trimming removed 4 bases from V and 8 bases from J; junction bases left unmatched: 7. The CDR3 protein is CAWNAGTSGRDEQFF. The CDR3 bases are TGTGCCTGGAACGCCGGGACTAGCGGGAGAGATGAGCAGTTCTTC.

The rearrangement joins TRBV19 to TRBJ2-7, with D unclear. The CDR3 sequence is 12 residues long. Germline values: CDR1 LNHDA, CDR2 SQIVND (reference sequence). V was pared by 6 bases and J by 4 bases, with 10 bases between. CDR3 in DNA: TGTGCCAGTAGCGGTTCTGGGTACGAGCAGTACTTC. Translating it yields CASSGSGYEQYF.

The chain couples TRBV29-1 to TRBJ1-1; D unresolved. V lost 8 bases to trimming and J lost 3 bases, with 13 bases between them. The germline CDR1 and CDR2 sequences are SQVTM and ANQGSEA. The CDR3 length is 12 residues. In DNA, the CDR3 is TGCAGCCCAACCTCCGGGGACACTGAAGCTTTCTTT. Translated, it gives CSPTSGDTEAFF.

The V gene is TRBV30, the J gene TRBJ2-1; D might be TRBD1 or TRBD2, each matching 5 bases. V lost 4 bases, J lost 6 bases, and 16 bases lay in between. The CDR3 is made up of 14 amino acids. Germline loops: CDR1 GTSNPN, CDR2 SVGIG (reference sequence). Written as DNA, the CDR3 is TGTGCCTGGACGTGGGGGATCACAACCAATGAGCAGTTCTTC. Residues: CAWTWGITTNEQFF.